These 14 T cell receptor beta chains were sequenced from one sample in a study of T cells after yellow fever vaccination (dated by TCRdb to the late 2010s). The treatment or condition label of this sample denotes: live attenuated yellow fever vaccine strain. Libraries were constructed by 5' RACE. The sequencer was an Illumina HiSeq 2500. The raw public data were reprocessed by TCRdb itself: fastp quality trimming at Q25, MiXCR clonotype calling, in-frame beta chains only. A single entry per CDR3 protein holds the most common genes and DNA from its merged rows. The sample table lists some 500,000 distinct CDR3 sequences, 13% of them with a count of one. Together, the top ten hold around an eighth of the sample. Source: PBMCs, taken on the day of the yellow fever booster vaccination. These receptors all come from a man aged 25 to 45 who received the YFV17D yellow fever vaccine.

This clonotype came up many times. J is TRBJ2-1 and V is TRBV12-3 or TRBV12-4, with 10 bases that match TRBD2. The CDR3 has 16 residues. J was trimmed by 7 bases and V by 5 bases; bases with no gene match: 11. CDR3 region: CASSLPLAGGGNEQFF. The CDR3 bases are TGTGCCAGCAGTCTCCCCTTAGCGGGGGGCGGGAATGAGCAGTTCTTC.

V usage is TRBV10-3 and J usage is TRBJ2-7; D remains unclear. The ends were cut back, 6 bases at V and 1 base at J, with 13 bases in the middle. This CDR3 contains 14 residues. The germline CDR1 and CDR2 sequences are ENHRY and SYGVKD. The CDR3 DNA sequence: TGTGCCATCAGGGTGGAGAAGGGATCCTACGAGCAGTACTTC. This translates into CAIRVEKGSYEQYF.

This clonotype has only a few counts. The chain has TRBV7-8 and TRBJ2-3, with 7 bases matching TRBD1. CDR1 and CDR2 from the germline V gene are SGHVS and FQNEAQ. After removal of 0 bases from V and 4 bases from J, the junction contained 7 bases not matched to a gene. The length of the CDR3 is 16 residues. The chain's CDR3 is CASSLALVGGADTQYF. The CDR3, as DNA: TGTGCCAGCAGCTTAGCGCTAGTAGGGGGCGCAGATACGCAGTATTTT.

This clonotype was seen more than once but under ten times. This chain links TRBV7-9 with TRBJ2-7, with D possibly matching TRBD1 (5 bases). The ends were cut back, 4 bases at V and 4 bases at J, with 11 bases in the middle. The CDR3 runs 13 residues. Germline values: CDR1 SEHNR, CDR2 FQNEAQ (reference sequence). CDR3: CASSSRQTYEQYF. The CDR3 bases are TGTGCCAGCAGCTCCAGACAGACGTACGAGCAGTACTTC. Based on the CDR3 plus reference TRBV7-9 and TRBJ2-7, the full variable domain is DTGVSQNPRHKITKRGQNVTFRCDPISEHNRLYWYRQTLGQGPEFLTYFQNEAQLEKSRLLSDRFSAERPKGSFSTLEIQRTEQGDSAMYLCASSSRQTYEQYFGPGTRLTVT.

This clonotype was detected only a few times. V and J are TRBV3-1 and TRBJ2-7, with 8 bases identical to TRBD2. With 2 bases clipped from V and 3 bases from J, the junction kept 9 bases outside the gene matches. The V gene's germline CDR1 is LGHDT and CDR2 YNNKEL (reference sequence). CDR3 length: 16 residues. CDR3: CASSQFGGGARYEQYF. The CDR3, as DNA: TGTGCCAGCAGCCAATTCGGGGGGGGAGCGCGCTACGAGCAGTACTTC.

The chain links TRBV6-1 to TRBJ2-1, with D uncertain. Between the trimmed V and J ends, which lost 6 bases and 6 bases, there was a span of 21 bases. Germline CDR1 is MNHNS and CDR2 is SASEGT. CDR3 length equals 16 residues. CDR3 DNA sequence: TGTGCCAGCAGCGGCGTTTATTGGAGTGGCAGCAATGAGCAGTTCTTC. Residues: CASSGVYWSGSNEQFF.

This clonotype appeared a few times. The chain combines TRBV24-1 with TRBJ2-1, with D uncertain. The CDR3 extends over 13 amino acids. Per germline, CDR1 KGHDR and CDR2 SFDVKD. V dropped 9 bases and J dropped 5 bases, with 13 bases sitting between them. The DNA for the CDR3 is TGTGCCACCGATAGTGGTGAAAACAATGAGCAGTTCTTC. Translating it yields CATDSGENNEQFF.

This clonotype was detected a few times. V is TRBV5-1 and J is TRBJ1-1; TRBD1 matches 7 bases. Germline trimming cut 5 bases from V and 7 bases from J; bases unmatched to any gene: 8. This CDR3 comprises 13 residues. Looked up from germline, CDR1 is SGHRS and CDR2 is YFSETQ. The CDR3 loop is CASSSQGEGEAFF. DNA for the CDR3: TGCGCCAGCAGTTCCCAGGGGGAAGGTGAAGCTTTCTTT.

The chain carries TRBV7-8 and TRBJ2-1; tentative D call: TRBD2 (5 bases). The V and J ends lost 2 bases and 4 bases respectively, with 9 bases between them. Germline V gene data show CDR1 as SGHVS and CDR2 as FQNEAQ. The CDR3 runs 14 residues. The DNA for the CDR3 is TGTGCCAGCAGCTTAACCGACTATTACAATGAGCAGTTCTTC. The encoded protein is CASSLTDYYNEQFF. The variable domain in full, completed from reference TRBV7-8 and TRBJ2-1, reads GAGVSQSPRYKVAKRGQDVALRCDPISGHVSLFWYQQALGQGPEFLTYFQNEAQLDKSGLPSDRFFAERPEGSVSTLKIQRTQQEDSAVYLCASSLTDYYNEQFFGPGTRLTVL.

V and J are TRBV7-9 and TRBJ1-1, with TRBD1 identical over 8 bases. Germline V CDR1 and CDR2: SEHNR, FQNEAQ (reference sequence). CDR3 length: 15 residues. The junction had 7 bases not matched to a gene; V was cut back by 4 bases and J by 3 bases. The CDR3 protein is CASSYPDRVDTEAFF. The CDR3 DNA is TGTGCCAGCAGCTACCCGGACAGGGTGGACACTGAAGCTTTCTTT.

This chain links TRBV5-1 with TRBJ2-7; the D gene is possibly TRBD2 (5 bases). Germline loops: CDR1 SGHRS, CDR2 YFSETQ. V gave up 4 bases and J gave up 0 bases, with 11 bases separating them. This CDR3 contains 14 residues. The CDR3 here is CASSPLANSYEQYF. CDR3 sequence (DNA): TGCGCCAGCAGCCCTTTAGCGAACTCCTACGAGCAGTACTTC.

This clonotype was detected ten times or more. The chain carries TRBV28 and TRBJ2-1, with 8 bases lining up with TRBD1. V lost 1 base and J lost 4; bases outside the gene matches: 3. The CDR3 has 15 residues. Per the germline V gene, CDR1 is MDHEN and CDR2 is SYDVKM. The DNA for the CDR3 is TGTGCCAGCAGTTTATTAGGACAGGGATACAATGAGCAGTTCTTC. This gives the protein CASSLLGQGYNEQFF.

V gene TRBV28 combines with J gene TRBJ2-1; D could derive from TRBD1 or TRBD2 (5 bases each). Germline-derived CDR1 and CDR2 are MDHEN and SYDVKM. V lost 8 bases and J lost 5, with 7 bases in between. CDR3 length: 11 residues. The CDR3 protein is CASGTNNEQFF. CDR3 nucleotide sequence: TGTGCCAGCGGGACCAACAATGAGCAGTTCTTC.

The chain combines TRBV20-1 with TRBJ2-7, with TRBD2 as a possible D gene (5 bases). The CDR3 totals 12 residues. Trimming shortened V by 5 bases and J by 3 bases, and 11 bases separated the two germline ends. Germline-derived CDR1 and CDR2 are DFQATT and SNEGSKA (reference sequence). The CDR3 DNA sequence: TGCAGTGCTCGACGGACTGTCTACGAGCAGTACTTC. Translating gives CSARRTVYEQYF.